The clone carrying this T cell receptor (beta chain) was observed once. Its matching antigen is unknown. This entry comes from a study of shared clonotypes between healthy human individuals. V gave up 4 bases and J gave up 3 bases, with 15 bases separating them. The CDR3 contains 15 residues. Germline V lookup: CDR1 MNHEY, CDR2 SVGAGI. Source study methods: From ImmunoSEQ came sequences covering only the junction and carrying no quality scores, so filtering differed. Some clones are missing from TCRdb's copy, which holds only in-frame ones; the method was immunoSEQ multiplex PCR. For V, J and clone size, that table is used; D and trimming come from the DNA. The sample includes roughly 550,000 clones, nearly 97% seen only once; the top ten take 0.11%. Naivety among CD8 cells was defined by CD45RO negativity and positive CCR7 selection, thereby excluding terminally differentiated effector memory CD45RA+ cells.

Study outcomes and limitations: Among donors, clonotype sharing was expected to be affected by sequencing depth.

The sequenced sample consisted of naive CD8+ T cells sorted from blood. The receptor's source is a woman in her thirties in good health. The chain is built from TRBV6-5 and TRBJ2-5, with D uncertain. CDR3 loop: CASSSAQGSKETQYF. The CDR3 nucleotides read TGTGCCAGCAGTTCCGCACAAGGATCCAAAGAGACCCAGTACTTC.